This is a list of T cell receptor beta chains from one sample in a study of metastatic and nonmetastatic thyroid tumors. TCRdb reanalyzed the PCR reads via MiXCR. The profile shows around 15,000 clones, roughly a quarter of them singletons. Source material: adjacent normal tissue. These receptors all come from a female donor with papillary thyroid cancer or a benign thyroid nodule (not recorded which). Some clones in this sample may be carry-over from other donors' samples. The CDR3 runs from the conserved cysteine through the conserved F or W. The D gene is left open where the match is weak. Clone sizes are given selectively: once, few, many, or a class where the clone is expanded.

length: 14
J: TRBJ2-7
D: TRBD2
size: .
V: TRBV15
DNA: TGTGCCACCAGCAGAGAAGCGGGAGTCTACGAGCAGTACTTC
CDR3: CATSREAGVYEQYF

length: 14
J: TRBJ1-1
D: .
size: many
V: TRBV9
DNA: TGTGCCAGCAGCGAGGGGAGTAAGGACACTGAAGCTTTCTTT
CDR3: CASSEGSKDTEAFF

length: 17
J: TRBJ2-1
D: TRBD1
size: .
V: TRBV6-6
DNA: TGTGCCAGCGGTTACTCAACCACAGGGGGAGGTCGAAATGAGCAGTTCTTC
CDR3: CASGYSTTGGGRNEQFF

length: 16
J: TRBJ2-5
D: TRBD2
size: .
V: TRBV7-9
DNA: TGTGCCAGCAGCTTCCGTCTAGCGGGGGGTCAAGATACCCAGTACTTC
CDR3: CASSFRLAGGQDTQYF

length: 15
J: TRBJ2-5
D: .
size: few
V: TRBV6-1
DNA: TGTGCCAGCAGCCCTAGCGTGAGACCCCAAGAGACCCGGTACTTC
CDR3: CASSPSVRPQETRYF

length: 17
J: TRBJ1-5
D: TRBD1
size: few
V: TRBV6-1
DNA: TGTGCCAGCAGTGAATCAGGGGACAGAGGTTACAATCAGCCCCAGCATTTT
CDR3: CASSESGDRGYNQPQHF

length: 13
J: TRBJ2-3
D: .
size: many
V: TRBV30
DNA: TGTGCCTGGACTCTAGCGAGCAGAGATACGCAGTATTTT
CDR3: CAWTLASRDTQYF

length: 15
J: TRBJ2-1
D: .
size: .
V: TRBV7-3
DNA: TGTGCCAGCAGCTTTTCTAGAGGATCTTACGATGAGCAGTTCTTC
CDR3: CASSFSRGSYDEQFF

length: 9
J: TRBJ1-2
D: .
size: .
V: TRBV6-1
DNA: TGTGCCAGCAGCGATGACTACACCTTC
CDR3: CASSDDYTF

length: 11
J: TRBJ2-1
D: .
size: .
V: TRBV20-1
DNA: TGCGGTACTACCTCCTACAATGATCAGTTCTTC
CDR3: CGTTSYNDQFF

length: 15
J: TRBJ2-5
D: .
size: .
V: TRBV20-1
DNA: TGCAGTGCTCCCGAGCTCGACAGGCGGGGGTATACCCAGTACTTC
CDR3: CSAPELDRRGYTQYF

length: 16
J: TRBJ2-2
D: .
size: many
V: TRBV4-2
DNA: TGTGCCAGCAGCAGAGAGGGACTCGTGAACACCGGGGAGCTGTTTTTT
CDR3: CASSREGLVNTGELFF

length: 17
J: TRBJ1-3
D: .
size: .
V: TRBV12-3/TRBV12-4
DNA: TGTGCCAGCAGTTTATTCGACAGCCAGCGATGGGGAGACACCATATATTTT
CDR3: CASSLFDSQRWGDTIYF

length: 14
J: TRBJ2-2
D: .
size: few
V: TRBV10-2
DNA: TGCGCCAGCACACGCGGGACTCGCACCGGGGAGCTGTTTTTT
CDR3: CASTRGTRTGELFF

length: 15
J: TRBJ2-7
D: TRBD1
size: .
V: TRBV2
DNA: TGTGCCAGCAGGACTGGGACAGGAACTGTCTACGAGCAGTACTTC
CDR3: CASRTGTGTVYEQYF

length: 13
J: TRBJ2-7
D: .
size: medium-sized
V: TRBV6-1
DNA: TGTGCCAGCAGTTCCCCGCCCCTCTACGAGCAGTACTTC
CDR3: CASSSPPLYEQYF

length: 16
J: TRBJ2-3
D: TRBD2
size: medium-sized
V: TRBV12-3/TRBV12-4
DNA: TGTGCCAGCAGTACCACTAGCGGGGGGGCCACAGATACGCAGTATTTT
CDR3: CASSTTSGGATDTQYF

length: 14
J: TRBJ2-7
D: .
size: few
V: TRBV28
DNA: TGTGCCAGCAGCACCCCGACAGGTCGAACGGAGCAGTACTTC
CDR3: CASSTPTGRTEQYF

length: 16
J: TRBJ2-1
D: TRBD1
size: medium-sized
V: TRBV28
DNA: TGTGCCAGCCTAACATCCGGGACAGCAATTTACAATGAGCAGTTCTTC
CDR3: CASLTSGTAIYNEQFF

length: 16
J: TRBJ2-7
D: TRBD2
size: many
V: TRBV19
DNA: TGTGCCAGTAGTATAGATACCTGGACTAGGGTAGACGAGCAGTACTTC
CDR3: CASSIDTWTRVDEQYF

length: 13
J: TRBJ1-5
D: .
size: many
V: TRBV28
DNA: TGTGCCAGCAGAACGAGGGGGGATCAGCCCCAGCATTTT
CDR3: CASRTRGDQPQHF

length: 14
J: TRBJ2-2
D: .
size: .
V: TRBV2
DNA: TGTGCCAGCAGGAAGGCGATTGGCACCGGGGAGCTGTTTTTT
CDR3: CASRKAIGTGELFF

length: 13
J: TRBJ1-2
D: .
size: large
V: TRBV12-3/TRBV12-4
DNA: TGTGCCAGCAGTCGGACAGTTAACTATGGCTACACCTTC
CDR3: CASSRTVNYGYTF

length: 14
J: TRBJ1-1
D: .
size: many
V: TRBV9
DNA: TGTGCCAGCAGCGTAGGAGGAGTTAGGACTGAAGCTTTCTTT
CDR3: CASSVGGVRTEAFF

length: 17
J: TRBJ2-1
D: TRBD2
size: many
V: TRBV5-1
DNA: TGCGCCAGCAGCACGGATACTAGCGGGAGAGCCTACAATGAGCAGTTCTTC
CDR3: CASSTDTSGRAYNEQFF

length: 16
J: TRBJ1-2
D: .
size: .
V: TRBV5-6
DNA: TGTGCCAGCAGCTTACCCGACAGGTGGCGCAACTATGGCTACACCTTC
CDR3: CASSLPDRWRNYGYTF

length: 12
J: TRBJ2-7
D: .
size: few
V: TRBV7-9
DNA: TGTGCCAGCAGCGCCGGCAGATACGAGCAGTACTTC
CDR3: CASSAGRYEQYF

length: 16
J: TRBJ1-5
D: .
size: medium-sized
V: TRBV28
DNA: TGTGCCAGCAGAGCTTTAACAGGGTCAGGCAATCAGCCCCAGCATTTT
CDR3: CASRALTGSGNQPQHF

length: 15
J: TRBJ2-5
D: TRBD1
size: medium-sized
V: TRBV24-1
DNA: TGTGCCACCAGTGATTTCGACAGGGGAAAAGAGACCCAGTACTTC
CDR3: CATSDFDRGKETQYF

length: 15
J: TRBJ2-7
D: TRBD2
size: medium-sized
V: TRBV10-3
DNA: TGTGCCATCAGTCCTCCCGTGGGGACTAGTTACGAGCAGTACTTC
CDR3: CAISPPVGTSYEQYF

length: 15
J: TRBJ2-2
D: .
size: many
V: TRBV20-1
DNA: TGCAGTGCTAGAGCCGCAGTGGACACCGGTGGGGAGCTGTTTTTT
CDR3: CSARAAVDTGGELFF

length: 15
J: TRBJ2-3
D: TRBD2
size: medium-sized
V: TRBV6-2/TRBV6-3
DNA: TGTGCCAGCACCTCGGGGGAACTAGCGGGAGATACGCAGTATTTT
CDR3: CASTSGELAGDTQYF

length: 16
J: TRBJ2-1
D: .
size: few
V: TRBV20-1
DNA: TGCAGTGCTAAACTCAGGGGGGGCTGGGTGAACAATGAGCAGTTCTTC
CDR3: CSAKLRGGWVNNEQFF

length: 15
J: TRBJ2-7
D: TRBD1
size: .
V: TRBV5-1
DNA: TGCGCCAGCAGACGATCCAGGACAGGTTCCAACGAGCAGTACTTC
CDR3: CASRRSRTGSNEQYF

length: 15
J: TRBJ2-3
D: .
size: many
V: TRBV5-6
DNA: TGTGCCAGCAGCTTGGCCCTAGCGCTCACAGATACGCAGTATTTT
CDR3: CASSLALALTDTQYF

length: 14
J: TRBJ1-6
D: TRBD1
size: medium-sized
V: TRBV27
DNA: TGTGCCAGCAGACCGGACAGGGAGTACTCACCCCTCCACTTT
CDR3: CASRPDREYSPLHF

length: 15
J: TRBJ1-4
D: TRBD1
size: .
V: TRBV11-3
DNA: TGTGCCAGCAGCTTAGGACAGGGTACTAATGAAAAACTGTTTTTT
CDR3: CASSLGQGTNEKLFF

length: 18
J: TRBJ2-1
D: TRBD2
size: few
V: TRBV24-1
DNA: TGTGCCACCAGTGCTTTACTAGCGGGAGAAAGATCCTACAATGAGCAGTTCTTC
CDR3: CATSALLAGERSYNEQFF

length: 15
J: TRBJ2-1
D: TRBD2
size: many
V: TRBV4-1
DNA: TGCGCCAGCAGCCCTAGCGGGACTTCTGTCAGTGAGCAGTTCTTC
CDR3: CASSPSGTSVSEQFF

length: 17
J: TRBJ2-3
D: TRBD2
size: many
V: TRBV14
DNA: TGTGCCAGCAGCCAAGGGACTAGCGGGAGGTTTTCAGATACGCAGTATTTT
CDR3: CASSQGTSGRFSDTQYF

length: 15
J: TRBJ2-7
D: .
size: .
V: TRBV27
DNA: TGTGCCAGCAAGATGAGTGGGACATCCCCCCTCGAGCAGTACTTC
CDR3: CASKMSGTSPLEQYF

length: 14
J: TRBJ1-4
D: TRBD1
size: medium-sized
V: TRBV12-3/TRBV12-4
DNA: TGTGCCAGCAGTTACAGGGGCTCAAATGAAAAACTGTTTTTT
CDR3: CASSYRGSNEKLFF

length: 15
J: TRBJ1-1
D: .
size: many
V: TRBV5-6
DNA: TGTGCCAGCAGCTTACCTTATGGAGTTAACACTGAAGCTTTCTTT
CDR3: CASSLPYGVNTEAFF

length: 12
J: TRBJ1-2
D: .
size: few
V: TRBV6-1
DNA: TGTGCCAGTGGGGGTCTCAACTATGGCTACACCTTC
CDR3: CASGGLNYGYTF

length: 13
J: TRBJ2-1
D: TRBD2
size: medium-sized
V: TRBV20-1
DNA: TGCAGTGCGGTTAGCGGGACTTACAATGAGCAGTTCTTC
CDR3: CSAVSGTYNEQFF

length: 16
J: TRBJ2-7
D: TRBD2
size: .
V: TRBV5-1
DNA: TGCGCCAGCAGCTTGGTAGCACTAGCGGGGCCCTACGAGCAGTACTTC
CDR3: CASSLVALAGPYEQYF

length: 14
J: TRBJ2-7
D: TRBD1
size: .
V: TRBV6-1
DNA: TGTGCCAGCAGTAGACAGGGCGGCTCCTACGAGCAGTACTTC
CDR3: CASSRQGGSYEQYF

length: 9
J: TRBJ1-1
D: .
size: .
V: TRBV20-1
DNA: TGCAGTTCTCGCCCCGTAGCTTTCTTT
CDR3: CSSRPVAFF

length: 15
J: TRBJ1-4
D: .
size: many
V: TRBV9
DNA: TGTGCCAGCAGCCCAGGCCATACAACTAATGAAAAACTGTTTTTT
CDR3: CASSPGHTTNEKLFF

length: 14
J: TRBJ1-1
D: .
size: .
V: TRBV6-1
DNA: TGTGCCAGCAGCCCCCCCAGGGGATTTGGTGAAGCTTTCTTT
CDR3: CASSPPRGFGEAFF

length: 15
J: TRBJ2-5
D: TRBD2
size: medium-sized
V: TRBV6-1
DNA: TGTGCCAGCAGACCTCTAGCGGGAACTTCAGAGACCCAGTACTTC
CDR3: CASRPLAGTSETQYF

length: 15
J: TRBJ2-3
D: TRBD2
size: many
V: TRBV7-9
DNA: TGTGCCAGCAGCTTAGTTGCGGGAGTTACAGATACGCAGTATTTT
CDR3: CASSLVAGVTDTQYF

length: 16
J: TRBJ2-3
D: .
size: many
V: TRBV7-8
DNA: TGTGCCAGCAGCTTATTTACAGGACTACCCGAAGATACGCAGTATTTT
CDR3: CASSLFTGLPEDTQYF

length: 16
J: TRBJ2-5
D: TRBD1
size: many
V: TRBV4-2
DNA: TGTGCCAGCAGCCAAGATTTGGGACAGGGGGCAGAGACCCAGTACTTC
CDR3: CASSQDLGQGAETQYF